This T cell receptor beta chain was identified in a study of OX40 agonist ivuxolimab in advanced cancers. Study at large: The drug used for patients, ivuxolimab, was an agonistic anti-OX40 (CD134) antibody. Dosing consisted of intravenous ivuxolimab at 0.01 to 10 mg/kg every 2 weeks. Partial responses were observed in three patients, of whom one had hepatocellular carcinoma and two had cutaneous melanoma.

The repertoire was sequenced with immunoSEQ multiplex PCR; TCRdb's copy has only in-frame clones and lacks some. The sample yields some 90,000 clones, 70% to 90% seen once. Patients were ineligible given autoimmune disease history or systemic immunosuppression. V was pared by 1 base and J by 3 bases, with 5 bases of the junction left unmatched. Germline V gene data show CDR1 as GTSNPN and CDR2 as SVGIG (reference sequence). This CDR3 region has 15 residues. This clone was seen only once. This receptor was identified in an adult with an advanced solid tumor such as melanoma, head and neck, liver or kidney cancer. The material sequenced was CD4+ or CD8+ T cells sorted from blood, taken in a trial of the OX40 agonist ivuxolimab. This sequence joins TRBV30 and TRBJ2-2, with 7 bases identical to TRBD1. Here the CDR3 reads CAWSGWDSYTGELFF. DNA of the CDR3: TGTGCCTGGAGTGGTTGGGACAGCTACACCGGGGAGCTGTTTTTT.